These T cell receptor beta chains were read from a single sample in a study of regulatory T cells in long-lasting Graves disease. TCRdb re-called the multiplex PCR reads with MiXCR, one entry per CDR3 protein. The sample has roughly 380,000 distinct CDR3 sequences; around 15% are singletons. The starting material was peripheral blood mononuclear cells (PBMCs), obtained at new diagnosis, from a patient treated with antithyroid drugs. The receptors were gathered from a female donor with Graves disease. Each CDR3 is given with its conserved first and last residue. A D gene is named only where the DNA matches it firmly. Clone size is stated in some rows and not others, as once, few, many or a class when expanded.

abundance | j_gene | d_gene | v_gene | CDR3nt | CDR3aa
many | TRBJ2-7 | NA | TRBV7-2 | TGTGCCAGCAGCCCGGACTACAGGGGAGGCGAGCAGTACTTC | CASSPDYRGGEQYF
many | TRBJ1-2 | NA | TRBV6-1 | TGTGCCAGCAGTACCCTCACAAAATTATATGGCTACACCTTC | CASSTLTKLYGYTF
many | TRBJ2-3 | NA | TRBV20-1 | TGCAGTGCTAGAGATCCGGTGGCAGGGGAGGCAGATACGCAGTATTTT | CSARDPVAGEADTQYF
many | TRBJ2-2 | TRBD1 | TRBV29-1 | TGCAGCGTTGGCTTCAGGACAGGGAAGAACACCGGGGAGCTGTTTTTT | CSVGFRTGKNTGELFF
few | TRBJ2-2 | NA | TRBV6-9 | TGTGCCAGCAGTTACTCCGGGAACGCGAACACCGGGGAGCTGTTTTTT | CASSYSGNANTGELFF
many | TRBJ2-7 | NA | TRBV5-1 | TGCGCCAGCAGCTTGGACCGGGGGGCGACTAGCTCCGAAAACGAGCAGTACTTC | CASSLDRGATSSENEQYF
many | TRBJ1-3 | NA | TRBV15 | TGTGCCACCAGCAGAGATAAGGGGACTGGAAACACCATATATTTT | CATSRDKGTGNTIYF
few | TRBJ2-4 | NA | TRBV6-2/TRBV6-3 | TGTGCCAGCAGAAGGGAGGACATTCAGTACTTC | CASRREDIQYF
few | TRBJ2-1 | NA | TRBV29-1 | TGCAGCGTTGAAAGCGCCAATGAGCAGTTCTTC | CSVESANEQFF
many | TRBJ1-2 | TRBD1 | TRBV9 | TGTGCCAGCGCAAGGGGACAGGGTAACTATGGCTACACCTTC | CASARGQGNYGYTF
few | TRBJ2-7 | NA | TRBV7-9 | TGTGCCAGCAGCTCAATAAGACTCAGGGCAACAAACTACGAGCAGTACTTC | CASSSIRLRATNYEQYF
many | TRBJ1-1 | NA | TRBV24-1 | TGTGCCACCAGTGATAATACCGCCTGGGCTGAAGCTTTCTTT | CATSDNTAWAEAFF
many | TRBJ1-1 | TRBD1 | TRBV2 | TGTGCCAGCAGGCGGACAGGGACCGAAGCTTTCTTT | CASRRTGTEAFF
many | TRBJ2-7 | TRBD2 | TRBV6-2/TRBV6-3 | TGTGCCAGCAGTGTGAAGACTAGCGGGAGTGGCTTCTACGAGCAGTACTTC | CASSVKTSGSGFYEQYF
many | TRBJ2-6 | TRBD1 | TRBV6-1 | TGTGCCAGCAGTGAGGGGACAGCTATACCCTTCTCTGGGGCCAACGTCCTGACTTTC | CASSEGTAIPFSGANVLTF
many | TRBJ1-2 | NA | TRBV5-1 | TGCGCCAGCAGCTCCCAAAACCCCAGAGACTACACCTTC | CASSSQNPRDYTF
many | TRBJ1-5 | NA | TRBV3-1 | TGTGCCAGCAGCCAAGCCCGAGGAAATCAGCCCCAGCATTTT | CASSQARGNQPQHF
many | TRBJ1-2 | NA | TRBV12-3/TRBV12-4 | TGTGCCAGCAGTTTACTCAAGAGCGGTCGGGGCTACACCTTC | CASSLLKSGRGYTF
many | TRBJ2-2 | NA | TRBV29-1 | TGCAGCGTTGAGACCCCCAGCATGGGGGGCTGGGACACCGGGGAGCTGTTTTTT | CSVETPSMGGWDTGELFF
NA | TRBJ2-2 | NA | TRBV4-1 | TGCGCCAGCAGCCAGAGGGGGGGGACTACGAACACCGGGGAGCTGTTTTTT | CASSQRGGTTNTGELFF
many | TRBJ1-4 | TRBD1 | TRBV7-2 | TGTGCCAGCAGCTTAGCGGGACAGGGTTTTGAAAAACTGTTTTTT | CASSLAGQGFEKLFF
many | TRBJ2-2 | NA | TRBV7-2 | TGTGCCAGCAGCTTAGTGAGCGGATCGGGCACCGGGGAGCTGTTTTTT | CASSLVSGSGTGELFF
NA | TRBJ2-7 | NA | TRBV29-1 | TGCAGCGCCGCAGGGGATCGATACGAGCAGTACTTC | CSAAGDRYEQYF
NA | TRBJ1-2 | NA | TRBV19 | TGTGCCAGTACCCCCACCGACCGAGGGGACGGCTACACCTTC | CASTPTDRGDGYTF
many | TRBJ1-3 | NA | TRBV6-2/TRBV6-3 | TGTGCCAGCAGTTACTCAGGGTCGGGAGGTGGAAACACCATATATTTT | CASSYSGSGGGNTIYF
NA | TRBJ1-5 | NA | TRBV28 | TGTGCCAGCACCTTACCGGACACAGGGTTTTATAGCAATCAGCCCCAGCATTTT | CASTLPDTGFYSNQPQHF
many | TRBJ1-2 | TRBD1 | TRBV2 | TGTGCCAGCAGTGAAGGGACAGGGGAGAACTATGGCTACACCTTC | CASSEGTGENYGYTF
many | TRBJ2-1 | TRBD2 | TRBV9 | TGTGCCAGCGGCGGGGGGTCCTACAATGAGCAGTTCTTC | CASGGGSYNEQFF
many | TRBJ2-2 | TRBD2 | TRBV28 | TGTGCCAGCAGAACAAAGCGGGAGTCTGATGGGGAGCTGTTTTTT | CASRTKRESDGELFF
many | TRBJ2-5 | NA | TRBV20-1 | TGCAGTGCCCCGGACGAGGGGGAGACCCAGTACTTC | CSAPDEGETQYF
many | TRBJ2-7 | NA | TRBV27 | TGTGCCAGCAGCCTGTCGAAGAGCTCCTACGAGCAGTACTTC | CASSLSKSSYEQYF
many | TRBJ1-2 | NA | TRBV18 | TGTGCCAGCTCACCACCGGGCGGGGGCGGTGGCTACACCTTC | CASSPPGGGGGYTF
many | TRBJ2-7 | TRBD2 | TRBV28 | TGTGCCAGCACTACAAGCGGGGGTGGTTATCAAGAGCAGTACTTC | CASTTSGGGYQEQYF
few | TRBJ1-3 | TRBD1 | TRBV4-1 | TGCGCCAGCAGCCAAGGGACCGACAGGGAATATGGAAACACCATATATTTT | CASSQGTDREYGNTIYF
many | TRBJ2-3 | TRBD2 | TRBV5-1 | TGCGCCAGCAGCTTGAGACGGCGCGGGCTAGCGGGGGTAACAGATACGCAGTATTTT | CASSLRRRGLAGVTDTQYF
NA | TRBJ1-5 | TRBD1 | TRBV20-1 | TGCAGTGCTCCCGGGACAGATGATCAGCCCCAGCATTTT | CSAPGTDDQPQHF
many | TRBJ2-3 | NA | TRBV5-1 | TGCGCCAGCTTGGGACACATCACAGATACGCAGTATTTT | CASLGHITDTQYF
NA | TRBJ2-7 | NA | TRBV7-6 | TGTGCCAGCAGCTTGGGGACCGACGCAATTACTTACGAGCAGTACTTC | CASSLGTDAITYEQYF
few | TRBJ2-3 | TRBD2 | TRBV7-6 | TGTGCCAGCAGCTCTATGGCGGGACTAGCGGGAGCTCACTCAGATACGCAGTATTTT | CASSSMAGLAGAHSDTQYF
many | TRBJ2-1 | TRBD1 | TRBV19 | TGTGCCAGTAGTCCTCAGTGGCCGGGACAGGGATACTACAATGAGCAGTTCTTC | CASSPQWPGQGYYNEQFF
few | TRBJ2-1 | TRBD2 | TRBV7-9 | TGTGCCAGCAGCTTATTCGGTAGAGCGGGATACAATGAGCAGTTCTTC | CASSLFGRAGYNEQFF
NA | TRBJ2-3 | TRBD2 | TRBV30 | TGTGCCTGGAGTGTCGGACTAGTTGGAGATACGCAGTATTTT | CAWSVGLVGDTQYF
many | TRBJ2-5 | NA | TRBV7-9 | TGTGCCAGCAGCTTACCTAGCGTTCTAGAGACCCAGTACTTC | CASSLPSVLETQYF
many | TRBJ1-1 | NA | TRBV7-4 | TGTGCCAGCAGCGGGACGGAGGCTGAAGCTTTCTTT | CASSGTEAEAFF
many | TRBJ2-5 | TRBD1 | TRBV3-1 | TGTGCCAGCAGCCAAGACCCAGGGGGTGAAGAGACCCAGTACTTC | CASSQDPGGEETQYF
many | TRBJ2-5 | TRBD2 | TRBV12-3/TRBV12-4 | TGTGCCAGCAGCCCGGGGCGGGAGTACCAAGAGACCCAGTACTTC | CASSPGREYQETQYF